This T cell receptor beta chain was sequenced for a study of blood T cell repertoires in COVID-19. Across the study: The United States, Italy and Spain supplied acute and convalescent COVID-19 samples. PBMCs, B-cell-depleted T cells, or T cells provided the cDNA or gDNA that made up the material.

Germline loops: CDR1 SGHNT, CDR2 YENEEA. V dropped 5 bases and J dropped 10; count of bases not matched to a gene: 6. The CDR3 totals 14 residues. Study processing details: Researchers report that nucleated cell counts were estimated from reference gene primer amplification. The repertoire was sequenced with immunoSEQ multiplex PCR; TCRdb's copy has only in-frame clones and lacks some. V, J and clone size derive from that table, while D and trimming were established from the DNA sequence. The sample gives roughly 150,000 clones, about four fifths of which show up once; about 11% is in the top ten. This sequence originates from a man in his sixties with active or convalescent COVID-19. The material sequenced was peripheral blood. This rearrangement joins TRBV11-3 to TRBJ2-1; 12 nucleotides line up with TRBD2. CDR3: CASSRGLAGSEQFF. For the CDR3, the DNA is TGTGCCAGCAGCCGCGGACTAGCGGGGTCGGAGCAGTTCTTC.